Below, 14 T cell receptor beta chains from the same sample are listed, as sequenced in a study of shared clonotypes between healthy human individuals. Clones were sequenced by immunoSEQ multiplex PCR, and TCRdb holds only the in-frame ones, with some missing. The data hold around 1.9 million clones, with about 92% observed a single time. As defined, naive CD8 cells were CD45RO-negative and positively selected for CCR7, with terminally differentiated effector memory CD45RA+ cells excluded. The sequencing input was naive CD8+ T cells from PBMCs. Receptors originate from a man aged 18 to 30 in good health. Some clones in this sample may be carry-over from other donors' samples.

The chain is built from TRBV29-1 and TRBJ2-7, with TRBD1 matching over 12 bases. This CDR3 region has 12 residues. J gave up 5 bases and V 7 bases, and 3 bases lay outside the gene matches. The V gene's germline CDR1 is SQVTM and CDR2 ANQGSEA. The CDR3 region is CSAGTGGDEQYF. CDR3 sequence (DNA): TGCAGCGCTGGGACAGGGGGCGACGAGCAGTACTTC.

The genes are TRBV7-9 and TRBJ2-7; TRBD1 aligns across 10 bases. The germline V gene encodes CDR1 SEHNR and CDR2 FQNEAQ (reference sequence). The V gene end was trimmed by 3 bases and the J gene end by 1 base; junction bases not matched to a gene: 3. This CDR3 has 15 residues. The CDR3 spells CASSLGQGRSYEQYF. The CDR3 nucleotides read TGTGCCAGCAGCTTGGGACAGGGGAGGTCCTACGAGCAGTACTTC.

The CDR3 coding sequence is TGTGCCAGCAATGGAGTCAGTACAGATACGCAGTATTTT. Translating gives CASNGVSTDTQYF. This chain links TRBV25-1 with TRBJ2-3; D remains ambiguous. V lost 7 bases to trimming and J lost 3 bases, with 11 bases between them. The CDR3 totals 13 residues. CDR1 and CDR2 from the germline V gene are MGHDK and SYGVNS. The whole variable domain, remainder taken from reference TRBV25-1 and TRBJ2-3, is EADIYQTPRYLVIGTGKKITLECSQTMGHDKMYWYQQDPGMELHLIHYSYGVNSTEKGDLSSESTVSRIRTEHFPLTLESARPSHTSQYLCASNGVSTDTQYFGPGTRLTVL.

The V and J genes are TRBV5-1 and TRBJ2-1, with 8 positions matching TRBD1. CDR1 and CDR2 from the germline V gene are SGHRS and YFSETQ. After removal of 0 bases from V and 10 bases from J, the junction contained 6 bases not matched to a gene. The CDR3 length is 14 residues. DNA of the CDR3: TGCGCCAGCAGCTTGGATCCAGGGGGCCAAGAGCAGTTCTTC. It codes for CASSLDPGGQEQFF.

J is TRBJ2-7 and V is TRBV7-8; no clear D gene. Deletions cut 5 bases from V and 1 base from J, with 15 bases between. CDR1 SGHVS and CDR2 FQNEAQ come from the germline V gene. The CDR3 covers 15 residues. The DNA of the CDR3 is TGTGCCAGCAGCCAAATGGAAGGAAGGTCCTACGAGCAGTACTTC. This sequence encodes CASSQMEGRSYEQYF.

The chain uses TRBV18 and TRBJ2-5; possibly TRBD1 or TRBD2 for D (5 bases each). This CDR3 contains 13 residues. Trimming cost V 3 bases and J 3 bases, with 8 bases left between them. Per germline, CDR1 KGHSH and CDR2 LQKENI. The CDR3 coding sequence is TGTGCCAGCTCACCTAGGGACGAAGAGACCCAGTACTTC. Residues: CASSPRDEETQYF.

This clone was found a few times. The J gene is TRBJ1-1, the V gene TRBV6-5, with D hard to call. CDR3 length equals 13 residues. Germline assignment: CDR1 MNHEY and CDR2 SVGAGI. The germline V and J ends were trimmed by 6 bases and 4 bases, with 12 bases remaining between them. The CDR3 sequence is CASSPGYSTEAFF. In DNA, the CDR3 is TGTGCCAGCAGCCCTGGGTACTCCACTGAAGCTTTCTTT.

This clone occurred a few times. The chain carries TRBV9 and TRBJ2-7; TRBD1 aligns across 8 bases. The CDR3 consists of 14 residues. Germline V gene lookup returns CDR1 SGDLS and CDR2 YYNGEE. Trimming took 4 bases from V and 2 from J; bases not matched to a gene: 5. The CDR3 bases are TGTGCCAGCAGCCCCCGGACAGGGCCCTACGAGCAGTACTTC. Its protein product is CASSPRTGPYEQYF.

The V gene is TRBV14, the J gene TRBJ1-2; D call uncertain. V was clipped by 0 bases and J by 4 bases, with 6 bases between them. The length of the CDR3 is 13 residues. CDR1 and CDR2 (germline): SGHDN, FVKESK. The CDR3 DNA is TGTGCCAGCAGCCAAGATCCATCCTATGGCTACACCTTC. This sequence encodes CASSQDPSYGYTF.

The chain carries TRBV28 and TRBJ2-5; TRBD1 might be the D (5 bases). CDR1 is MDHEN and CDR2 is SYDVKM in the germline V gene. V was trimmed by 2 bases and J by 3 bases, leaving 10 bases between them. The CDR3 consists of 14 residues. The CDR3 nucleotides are TGTGCCAGCAGTTTAGATCCCAGGGAAGAGACCCAGTACTTC. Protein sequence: CASSLDPREETQYF.

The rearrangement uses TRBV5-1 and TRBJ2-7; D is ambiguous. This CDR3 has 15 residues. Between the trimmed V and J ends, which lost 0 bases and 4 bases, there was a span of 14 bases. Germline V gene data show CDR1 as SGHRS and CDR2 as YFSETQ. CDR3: CASSLGVTSRYEQYF. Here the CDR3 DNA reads TGCGCCAGCAGCTTGGGGGTCACGAGTCGATACGAGCAGTACTTC.

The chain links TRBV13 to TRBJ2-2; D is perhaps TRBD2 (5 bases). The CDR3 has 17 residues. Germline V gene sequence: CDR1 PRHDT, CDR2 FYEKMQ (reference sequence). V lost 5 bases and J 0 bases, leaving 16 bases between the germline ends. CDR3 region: CASSPVRSGTNTGELFF. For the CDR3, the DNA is TGTGCCAGCAGCCCCGTGAGGAGCGGTACGAACACCGGGGAGCTGTTTTTT. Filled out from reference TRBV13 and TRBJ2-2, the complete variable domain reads AAGVIQSPRHLIKEKRETATLKCYPIPRHDTVYWYQQGPGQDPQFLISFYEKMQSDKGSIPDRFSAQQFSDYHSELNMSSLELGDSALYFCASSPVRSGTNTGELFFGEGSRLTVL.

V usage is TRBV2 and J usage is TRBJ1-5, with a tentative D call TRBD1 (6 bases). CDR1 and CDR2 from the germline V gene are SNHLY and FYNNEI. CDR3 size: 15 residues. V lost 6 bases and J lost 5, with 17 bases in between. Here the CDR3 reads CASRDTGLGHQPQHF. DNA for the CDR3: TGTGCCAGCAGGGATACAGGGTTGGGTCATCAGCCCCAGCATTTT.

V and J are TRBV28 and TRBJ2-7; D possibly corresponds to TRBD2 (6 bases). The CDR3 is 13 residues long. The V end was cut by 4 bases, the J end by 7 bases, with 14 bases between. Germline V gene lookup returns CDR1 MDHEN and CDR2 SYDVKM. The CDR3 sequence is CASSSPGVGEQYF. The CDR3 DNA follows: TGTGCCAGCAGTTCCCCGGGGGTCGGAGAGCAGTACTTC.